This TCR beta chain stems from a study of T cells in Graves' hyperthyroidism and ophthalmopathy. In its sample, this clonotype was seen many times. CDR1 and CDR2 from the germline V gene are SGHRS and YFSETQ. The CDR3 runs 12 residues. V dropped 7 bases and J dropped 1 base, with 6 bases sitting between them. TCR beta CDR3 regions were amplified from RNA. During a first-round RT-PCR of the TCR CDR3, the HTBI primer set was used. TCRdb analysed the multiplex PCR reads with MiXCR anew, one entry per CDR3 protein. The data show under 350,000 distinct CDR3 sequences, 15% to 20% seen once. In making diagnoses, clinical symptoms, serum thyroxine and TRAb, thyroid ultrasound and orbital computed tomography were all used. The PBMCs studied were ones that came from roughly 9.1 ml fresh peripheral blood.

The chain has TRBV5-1 and TRBJ2-1, with D tentatively TRBD2 (6 bases). The receptor was isolated from a woman in her fifties or sixties with Graves' hyperthyroidism. The sample was blood. The CDR3 nucleotides read TGCGCCAGCGGGGGGTCCTACAATGAGCAGTTCTTC. Translated: CASGGSYNEQFF.